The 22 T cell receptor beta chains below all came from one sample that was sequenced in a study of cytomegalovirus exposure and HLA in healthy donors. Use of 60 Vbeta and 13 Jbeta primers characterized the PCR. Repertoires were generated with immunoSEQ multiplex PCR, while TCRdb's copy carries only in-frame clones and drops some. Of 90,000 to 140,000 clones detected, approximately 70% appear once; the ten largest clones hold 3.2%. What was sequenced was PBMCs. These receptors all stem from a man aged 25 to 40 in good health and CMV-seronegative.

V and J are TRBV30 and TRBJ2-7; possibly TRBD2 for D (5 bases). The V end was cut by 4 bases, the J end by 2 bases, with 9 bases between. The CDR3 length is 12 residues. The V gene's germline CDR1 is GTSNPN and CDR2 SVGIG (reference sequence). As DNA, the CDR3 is TGTGCCTGGAATTGGGGAGCCTACGAGCAGTACTTC. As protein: CAWNWGAYEQYF.

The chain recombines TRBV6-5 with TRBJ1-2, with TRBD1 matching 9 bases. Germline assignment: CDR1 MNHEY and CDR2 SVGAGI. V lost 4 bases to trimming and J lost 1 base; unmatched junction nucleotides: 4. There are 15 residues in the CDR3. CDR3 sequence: CASSSPDRGNYGYTF. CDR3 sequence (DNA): TGTGCCAGCAGTTCCCCGGACAGGGGTAACTATGGCTACACCTTC.

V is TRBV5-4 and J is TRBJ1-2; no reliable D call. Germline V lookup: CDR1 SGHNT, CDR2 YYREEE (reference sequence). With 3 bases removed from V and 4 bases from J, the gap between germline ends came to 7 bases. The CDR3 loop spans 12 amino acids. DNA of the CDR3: TGTGCCAGCAGCTATGACACCTATGGCTACACCTTC. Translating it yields CASSYDTYGYTF.

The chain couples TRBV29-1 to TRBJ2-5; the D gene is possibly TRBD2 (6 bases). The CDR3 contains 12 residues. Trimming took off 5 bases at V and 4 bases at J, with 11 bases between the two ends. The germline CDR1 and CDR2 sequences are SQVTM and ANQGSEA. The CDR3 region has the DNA TGCAGCGTTTCGGGAGCCCCAGAGACCCAGTACTTC. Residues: CSVSGAPETQYF.

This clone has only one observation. In nucleotides, the CDR3 is TGTGCCAGCAGCCCAACAGGGTTCCAAAACATTCAGTACTTC. This codes for CASSPTGFQNIQYF. The chain recombines TRBV6-1 with TRBJ2-4, with a weak D call TRBD1 (6 bases). CDR1 MNHNS and CDR2 SASEGT come from the germline V gene. The CDR3 loop spans 14 amino acids. V dropped 6 bases and J dropped 5 bases, with 14 bases sitting between them.

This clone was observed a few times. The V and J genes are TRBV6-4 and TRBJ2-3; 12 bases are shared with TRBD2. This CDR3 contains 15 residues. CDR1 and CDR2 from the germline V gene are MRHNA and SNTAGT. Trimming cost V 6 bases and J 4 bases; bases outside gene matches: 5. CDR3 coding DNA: TGTGCCAGCAGCATGACTAGCGGGAGCGCAGATACGCAGTATTTT. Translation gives CASSMTSGSADTQYF.

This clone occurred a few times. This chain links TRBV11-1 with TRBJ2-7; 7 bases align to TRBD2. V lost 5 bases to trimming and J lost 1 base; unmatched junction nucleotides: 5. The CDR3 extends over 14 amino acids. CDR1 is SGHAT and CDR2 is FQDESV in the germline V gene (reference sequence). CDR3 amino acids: CASSISGSSYEQYF. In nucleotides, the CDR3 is TGTGCCAGCAGCATTAGCGGGTCTTCCTACGAGCAGTACTTC.

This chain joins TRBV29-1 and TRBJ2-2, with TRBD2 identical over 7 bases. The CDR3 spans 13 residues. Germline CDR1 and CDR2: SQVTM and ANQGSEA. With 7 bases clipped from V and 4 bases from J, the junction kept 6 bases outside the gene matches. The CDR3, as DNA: TGCAGCGGCGGGAGTTCGAGCACCGGGGAGCTGTTTTTT. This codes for CSGGSSSTGELFF.

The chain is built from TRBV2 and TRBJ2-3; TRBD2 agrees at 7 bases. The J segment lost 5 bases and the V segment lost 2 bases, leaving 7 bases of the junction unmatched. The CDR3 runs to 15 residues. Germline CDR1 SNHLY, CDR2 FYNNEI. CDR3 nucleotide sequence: TGTGCCAGCAGTGAATTTCGGGAGGCCGAAGATACGCAGTATTTT. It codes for CASSEFREAEDTQYF. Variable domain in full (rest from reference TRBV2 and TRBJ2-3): EPEVTQTPSHQVTQMGQEVILRCVPISNHLYFYWYRQILGQKVEFLVSFYNNEISEKSEIFDDQFSVERPDGSNFTLKIRSTKLEDSAMYFCASSEFREAEDTQYFGPGTRLTVL.

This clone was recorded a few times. The CDR3 spells CASSPWGSSGRNTDTQYF. The CDR3 DNA follows: TGTGCCAGCAGCCCGTGGGGCTCTAGCGGGAGGAACACAGATACGCAGTATTTT. The rearrangement links TRBV5-5 to TRBJ2-3; 11 bases align to TRBD2. Germline V CDR1 and CDR2: SGHKS, YYEKEE (reference sequence). CDR3 length: 18 residues. V was pared by 4 bases and J by 2 bases, with 12 bases of the junction left unmatched. Variable domain in full (rest from reference TRBV5-5 and TRBJ2-3): DAGVTQSPTHLIKTRGQQVTLRCSPISGHKSVSWYQQVLGQGPQFIFQYYEKEERGRGNFPDRFSARQFPNYSSELNVNALLLGDSALYLCASSPWGSSGRNTDTQYFGPGTRLTVL.

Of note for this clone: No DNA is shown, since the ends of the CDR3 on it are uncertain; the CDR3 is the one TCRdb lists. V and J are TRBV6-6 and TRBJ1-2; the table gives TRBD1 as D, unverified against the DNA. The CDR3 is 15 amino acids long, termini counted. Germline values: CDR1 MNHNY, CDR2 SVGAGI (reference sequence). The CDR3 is CASILGQALNYGYTF.

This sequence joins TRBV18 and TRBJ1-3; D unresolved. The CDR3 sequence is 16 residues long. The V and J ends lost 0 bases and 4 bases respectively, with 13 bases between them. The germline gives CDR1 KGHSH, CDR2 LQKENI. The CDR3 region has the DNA TGTGCCAGCTCACCACCGGCCTTATCAGGAGGAAACACCATATATTTT. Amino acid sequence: CASSPPALSGGNTIYF.

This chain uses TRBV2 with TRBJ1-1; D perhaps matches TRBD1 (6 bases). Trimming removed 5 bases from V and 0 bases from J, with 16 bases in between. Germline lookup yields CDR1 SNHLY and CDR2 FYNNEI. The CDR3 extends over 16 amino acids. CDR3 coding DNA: TGTGCCAGCAGTCGGGACCGGACAGACATGAACACTGAAGCTTTCTTT. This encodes CASSRDRTDMNTEAFF.

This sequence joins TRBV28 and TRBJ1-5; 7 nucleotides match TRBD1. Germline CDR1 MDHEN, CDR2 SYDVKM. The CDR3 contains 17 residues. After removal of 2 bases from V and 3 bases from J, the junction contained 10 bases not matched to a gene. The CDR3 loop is CASSLAGGGSVNQPQHF. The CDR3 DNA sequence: TGTGCCAGCAGTTTAGCAGGGGGTGGTAGTGTCAATCAGCCCCAGCATTTT.

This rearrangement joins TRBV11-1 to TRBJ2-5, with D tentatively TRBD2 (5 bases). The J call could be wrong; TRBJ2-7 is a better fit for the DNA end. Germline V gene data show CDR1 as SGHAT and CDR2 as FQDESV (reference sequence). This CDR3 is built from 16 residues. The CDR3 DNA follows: TGTGCCAGCAGCTATTCCGCGGGTGACCCCTCCTACGAGCAGTACTTC. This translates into CASSYSAGDPSYEQYF.

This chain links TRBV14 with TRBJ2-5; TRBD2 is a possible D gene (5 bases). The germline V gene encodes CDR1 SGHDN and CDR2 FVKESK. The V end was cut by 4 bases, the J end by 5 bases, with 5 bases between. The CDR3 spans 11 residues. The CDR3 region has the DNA TGTGCCAGCAGCCCGGGGGAGACCCAGTACTTC. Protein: CASSPGETQYF.

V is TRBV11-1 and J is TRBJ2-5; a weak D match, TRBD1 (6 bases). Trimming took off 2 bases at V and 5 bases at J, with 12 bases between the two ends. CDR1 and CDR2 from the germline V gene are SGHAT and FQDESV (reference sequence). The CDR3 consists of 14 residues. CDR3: CASSLQGLRETQYF. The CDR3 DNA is TGTGCCAGCAGCTTACAGGGGCTTCGGGAGACCCAGTACTTC.

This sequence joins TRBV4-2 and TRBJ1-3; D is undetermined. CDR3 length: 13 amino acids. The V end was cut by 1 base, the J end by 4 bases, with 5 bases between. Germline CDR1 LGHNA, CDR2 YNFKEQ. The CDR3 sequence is CASSQATGNTIYF. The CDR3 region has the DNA TGTGCCAGCAGCCAAGCCACAGGAAACACCATATATTTT.

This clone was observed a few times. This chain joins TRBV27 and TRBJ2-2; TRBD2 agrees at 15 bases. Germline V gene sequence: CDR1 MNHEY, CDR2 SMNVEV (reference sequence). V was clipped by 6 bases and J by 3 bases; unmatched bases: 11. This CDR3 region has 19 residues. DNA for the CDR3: TGTGCCAGCAGCCTAGTGGGACTAGCGGGAGGCGGGGACACCGGGGAGCTGTTTTTT. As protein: CASSLVGLAGGGDTGELFF.

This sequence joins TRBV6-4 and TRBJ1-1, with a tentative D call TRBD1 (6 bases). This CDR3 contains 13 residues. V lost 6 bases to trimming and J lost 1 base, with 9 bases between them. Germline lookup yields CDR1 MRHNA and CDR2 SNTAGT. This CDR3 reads CASSATGNTEAFF. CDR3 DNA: TGTGCCAGCAGCGCGACAGGGAACACTGAAGCTTTCTTT.

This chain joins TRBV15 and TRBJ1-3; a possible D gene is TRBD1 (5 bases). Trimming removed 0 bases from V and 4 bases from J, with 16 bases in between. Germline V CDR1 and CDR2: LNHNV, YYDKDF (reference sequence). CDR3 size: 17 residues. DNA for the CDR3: TGTGCCACCAGCAGAGATGTCGGAGGGACGAGAGGAAACACCATATATTTT. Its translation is CATSRDVGGTRGNTIYF.

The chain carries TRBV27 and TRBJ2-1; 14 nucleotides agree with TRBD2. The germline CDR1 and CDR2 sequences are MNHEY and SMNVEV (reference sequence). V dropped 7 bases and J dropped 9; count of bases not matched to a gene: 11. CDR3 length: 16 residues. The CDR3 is CASTLTPGLAGAEQFF. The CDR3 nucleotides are TGTGCCAGCACTCTTACTCCGGGACTAGCGGGAGCTGAGCAGTTCTTC.